Shown below are 32 T cell receptor beta chains from a single sample sequenced in a study of identical twins (dated by TCRdb to the mid-2010s). Receptors were amplified or captured by 5' RACE. TCRdb shows the sequencer as Illumina HiSeq 2000. The public reads were reanalyzed by TCRdb: fastp trimming at Q25, MiXCR alignment, in-frame beta chains only. For every CDR3 protein sequence, its rows merge into one entry that carries the most common genes and DNA. The sample table records 700,000 or so distinct CDR3 sequences; over 8.5% of these occur just once. The top ten clonotypes cover around 0.98% of the sample. The same sample was also used in a study of yellow fever vaccine responses in identical twins.

Sequenced: PBMCs. The receptors here all came from a woman aged 18 to 35 in good health.

This clonotype was seen only a few times. The chain carries TRBV11-1 and TRBJ1-6; the D gene is possibly TRBD1 (5 bases). Trimming left V 1 base short and J 6 bases short, with 19 bases between. The CDR3 has 18 amino acids. Looked up from germline, CDR1 is SGHAT and CDR2 is FQDESV (reference sequence). In DNA form, the CDR3 reads TGTGCCAGCAGCTTAGACCCTGGAGGACGGGGCCTTAATTCACCCCTCCACTTT. This sequence encodes CASSLDPGGRGLNSPLHF.

This clonotype was observed many times. This chain connects TRBV7-2 to TRBJ2-2, with 7 bases that match TRBD1. Trimming cost V 3 bases and J 4 bases; bases outside gene matches: 2. The V gene's germline CDR1 is SGHTA and CDR2 FQGNSA. The CDR3 runs to 14 residues. The CDR3 region is CASSLTGFTGELFF. DNA for the CDR3: TGTGCCAGCAGCTTGACAGGGTTCACCGGGGAGCTGTTTTTT.

This clonotype was seen ten or more times. V gene TRBV6-2 or TRBV6-3 combines with J gene TRBJ2-1, with 8 bases identical to TRBD2. This CDR3 has 14 amino acids. J lost 10 bases, V lost 6 bases, and 11 bases had no gene match. Looked up from germline, CDR1 is MNHEY and CDR2 is SVGEGT. The CDR3 is CASRPTNSGTEQFF. CDR3 DNA: TGTGCCAGCAGGCCAACAAATAGCGGGACAGAGCAGTTCTTC.

CDR3 bases: TGTGCCAGCAGCCCAGGGACTAGCGGGGGGCCAAGCACAGATACGCAGTATTTT. Residues: CASSPGTSGGPSTDTQYF. The J gene is TRBJ2-3, the V gene TRBV7-3; 15 nucleotides align to TRBD2. J was trimmed by 0 bases and V by 5 bases; bases with no gene match: 6. Germline V CDR1 and CDR2: SGHTA, FQGTGA. The CDR3 spans 18 residues. Combining the CDR3 with reference TRBV7-3 and TRBJ2-3 gives the whole variable domain GAGVSQTPSNKVTEKGKYVELRCDPISGHTALYWYRQSLGQGPEFLIYFQGTGAADDSGLPNDRFFAVRPEGSVSTLKIQRTERGDSAVYLCASSPGTSGGPSTDTQYFGPGTRLTVL.

In this sample, this clonotype turned up many times. The genes are TRBV4-1 and TRBJ2-5, with D maybe TRBD2 (6 bases). CDR3 length: 17 residues. CDR1 MGHRA and CDR2 YSYEKL come from the germline V gene. V lost 0 bases, J lost 4 bases, and 18 bases lay in between. CDR3 DNA sequence: TGCGCCAGCAGCCAAGATCTCGGGAGCCTGGGGGGAGAGACCCAGTACTTC. This translates into CASSQDLGSLGGETQYF.

This clonotype was picked up many times. This sequence joins TRBV12-3 or TRBV12-4 and TRBJ1-2; 7 nucleotides line up with TRBD1. CDR3 length equals 15 residues. Trimming at V came to 4 bases and at J to 8 bases, leaving 13 bases not matched to a gene. The CDR3 protein is CASSSQGGSLGGYTF. Here the CDR3 DNA reads TGTGCCAGCAGTTCCCAGGGGGGGTCTCTGGGGGGCTACACCTTC.

This clonotype was seen at least ten times. V is TRBV6-5 and J is TRBJ2-7; D is unresolved. V lost 2 bases and J 3 bases, leaving 14 bases between the germline ends. Germline V gives CDR1 MNHEY, CDR2 SVGAGI. This CDR3 spans 15 amino acids. In DNA form, the CDR3 reads TGTGCCAGCAGTTACCGTGTAGACGCCAACTACGAGCAGTACTTC. Translation: CASSYRVDANYEQYF.

This clonotype was seen a handful of times. Mismatch with germline at one junction end may stem from a read error. The genes are TRBV2 and TRBJ1-2, with a weak D call TRBD1 (5 bases). This CDR3 region has 14 residues. Germline CDR1 is SNHLY and CDR2 is FYNNEI. The CDR3 DNA follows: TGTGCCAGCAGTGAAGCGCTGTCGGTGCTGGGGGTTTCGTTC. This encodes CASSEALSVLGVSF.

This chain connects TRBV20-1 to TRBJ2-1; D assignment may be TRBD1 or TRBD2 (6 bases each). Germline V gives CDR1 DFQATT, CDR2 SNEGSKA (reference sequence). V was cut by 0 bases and J by 3 bases, with 15 bases left in between. The CDR3 contains 16 residues. CDR3 residues: CSARETGRDFYNEQFF. The CDR3 DNA follows: TGCAGTGCTAGAGAGACAGGCAGGGACTTCTACAATGAGCAGTTCTTC.

The chain employs TRBV6-2 or TRBV6-3 and TRBJ2-1, with 10 bases matching TRBD2. CDR3 length: 16 amino acids. Germline trimming cut 0 bases from V and 8 bases from J; bases unmatched to any gene: 7. The germline CDR1 and CDR2 sequences are MNHEY and SVGEGT. CDR3 region: CASSYSASGSRDEQFF. The CDR3 nucleotides read TGTGCCAGCAGTTACTCGGCTAGCGGGAGTCGGGATGAGCAGTTCTTC.

This clonotype was seen a handful of times. The chain links TRBV7-2 to TRBJ2-1; D is unclear. The germline CDR1 and CDR2 sequences are SGHTA and FQGNSA. CDR3 length: 12 residues. V was cut by 5 bases and J by 7 bases, with 9 bases left in between. CDR3 region: CASSHSVNEQFF. For the CDR3, the DNA is TGTGCCAGCAGCCATAGTGTGAATGAGCAGTTCTTC.

The sample holds a few counts of this clonotype. This rearrangement joins TRBV20-1 to TRBJ2-5, with TRBD2 identical over 8 bases. Germline loops: CDR1 DFQATT, CDR2 SNEGSKA (reference sequence). V shed 4 bases and J 2 bases; nucleotides not matched to a gene: 9. CDR3 length: 15 amino acids. The CDR3 DNA is TGCAGTGCTAAACTCAGCGGGGGCGCACAAGAGACCCAGTACTTC. It translates to CSAKLSGGAQETQYF.

This clonotype was seen only a few times. The V call is TRBV6-1, the J call TRBJ2-1; the D gene is possibly TRBD2 (5 bases). Germline V gene lookup returns CDR1 MNHNS and CDR2 SASEGT. V was trimmed by 5 bases and J by 2 bases, leaving 7 bases between them. The length of the CDR3 is 13 residues. The CDR3 DNA follows: TGTGCCAGCAGTCGGGGTACCTACAATGAGCAGTTCTTC. Amino acid sequence: CASSRGTYNEQFF.

This clonotype was seen more than once but under ten times. This chain links TRBV5-6 with TRBJ2-5; TRBD1 might be the D (6 bases). V dropped 2 bases and J dropped 0 bases, with 20 bases sitting between them. This CDR3 has 18 residues. From germline, CDR1 is SGHDT and CDR2 YYEEEE. CDR3 loop: CASSFPTGTQRNQETQYF. In DNA form, the CDR3 reads TGTGCCAGCAGCTTCCCGACCGGGACACAGAGAAACCAAGAGACCCAGTACTTC.

This clonotype has only a few counts. The J gene is TRBJ2-7, the V gene TRBV4-3, with 8 positions matching TRBD1. Germline V gene data show CDR1 as LGHNA and CDR2 as YSLEER. The J segment lost 4 bases and the V segment lost 4 bases, leaving 6 bases of the junction unmatched. This CDR3 has 14 amino acids. DNA of the CDR3: TGCGCCAGCAGCCCAATGACAGGGGAATACGAGCAGTACTTC. It yields the protein CASSPMTGEYEQYF.

This clonotype was detected a few times. The V call is TRBV6-2 or TRBV6-3, the J call TRBJ1-1; TRBD1 agrees at 7 bases. CDR1 is MNHEY, CDR2 SVGEGT, per germline. The ends lost 6 bases at V and 7 bases at J; junction bases unmatched: 8. The CDR3 covers 13 residues. The CDR3 protein is CASSLPGQVEAFF. CDR3 DNA sequence: TGTGCCAGCAGCTTACCAGGACAGGTTGAAGCTTTCTTT.

This clonotype has more than one count but fewer than ten. The chain has TRBV2 and TRBJ2-5; a weak D match, TRBD1 (7 bases). From germline, CDR1 is SNHLY and CDR2 FYNNEI. Trimming took 9 bases from V and 2 from J, leaving 19 bases between them. The CDR3 has 15 amino acids. The CDR3: CASTGERVAQETQYF. CDR3 sequence (DNA): TGTGCCAGTACAGGGGAGCGGGTAGCTCAAGAGACCCAGTACTTC.

J is TRBJ1-5 and V is TRBV27; D might be TRBD1 (6 bases). The germline gives CDR1 MNHEY, CDR2 SMNVEV (reference sequence). The CDR3 spans 16 residues. V was trimmed by 2 bases and J by 1 base, leaving 12 bases between them. For the CDR3, the DNA is TGTGCCAGCAGTTTAGTGGGGGGGGCGAGCAATCAGCCCCAGCATTTT. It translates to CASSLVGGASNQPQHF.

This clonotype occurred many times. V is TRBV18 and J is TRBJ2-3; D is uncertain. Trimming pared 1 base from V and 4 bases from J, leaving 9 bases between. CDR3 size: 14 residues. Germline CDR1 and CDR2: KGHSH and LQKENI. This CDR3 is CASSPLGSPDTQYF. CDR3 nucleotides: TGTGCCAGCTCACCACTCGGAAGCCCAGATACGCAGTATTTT.

This clonotype occurred many times. This sequence joins TRBV6-1 and TRBJ1-4; D unclear. Germline values: CDR1 MNHNS, CDR2 SASEGT. The CDR3 loop spans 15 amino acids. Trimming left V 6 bases short and J 7 bases short, with 18 bases between. The CDR3 protein is CASSPGETIAEKLFF. CDR3 DNA: TGTGCCAGCAGCCCCGGGGAGACTATTGCTGAAAAACTGTTTTTT.

This clonotype was detected only a few times. V usage is TRBV7-2 and J usage is TRBJ2-3, with 8 positions matching TRBD2. Germline lookup yields CDR1 SGHTA and CDR2 FQGNSA. After removal of 5 bases from V and 5 bases from J, the junction contained 12 bases not matched to a gene. The CDR3 length is 16 residues. As DNA, the CDR3 is TGTGCCAGCAGCCCCAGTCCAGCGGGAGCGAGAGATACGCAGTATTTT. Translation gives CASSPSPAGARDTQYF. Variable domain in full (rest from reference TRBV7-2 and TRBJ2-3): GAGVSQSPSNKVTEKGKDVELRCDPISGHTALYWYRQSLGQGLEFLIYFQGNSAPDKSGLPSDRFSAERTGGSVSTLTIQRTQQEDSAVYLCASSPSPAGARDTQYFGPGTRLTVL.

There are a few counts of this clonotype. J is TRBJ1-4 and V is TRBV28; the match to TRBD1 covers 7 bases. This CDR3 spans 14 amino acids. The V and J ends lost 5 bases and 8 bases, in that order; junction bases with no gene match: 8. The germline CDR1 and CDR2 sequences are MDHEN and SYDVKM. Here the CDR3 reads CASSPRGRPEKLFF. In DNA, the CDR3 is TGTGCCAGCAGTCCAAGGGGGCGCCCGGAAAAACTGTTTTTT. Complete variable domain (other parts from reference TRBV28 and TRBJ1-4): DVKVTQSSRYLVKRTGEKVFLECVQDMDHENMFWYRQDPGLGLRLIYFSYDVKMKEKGDIPEGYSVSREKKERFSLILESASTNQTSMYLCASSPRGRPEKLFFGSGTQLSVL.

The J gene is TRBJ2-7, the V gene TRBV3-1; 13 bases are shared with TRBD2. The CDR3 covers 15 residues. V trimming: 8 bases; J trimming: 4 bases; junction bases outside the gene matches: 8. Germline V gene lookup returns CDR1 LGHDT and CDR2 YNNKEL (reference sequence). As DNA, the CDR3 is TGTGCCAGCTCCAAGCAGGGACTAGCGGGGTACGAGCAGTACTTC. Translated: CASSKQGLAGYEQYF.

The chain couples TRBV27 to TRBJ1-1; 8 nucleotides match TRBD1. Germline CDR1 is MNHEY and CDR2 is SMNVEV (reference sequence). Unmatched junction bases numbered 6, after V lost 5 bases and J lost 4 bases. The CDR3 contains 14 residues. In nucleotides, the CDR3 is TGTGCCAGCAGTCCGGGACAGGTCCGCACTGAAGCTTTCTTT. Protein product: CASSPGQVRTEAFF.

This clonotype was recorded only once. The rearrangement uses TRBV2 and TRBJ2-6; 10 bases match TRBD2. The ends lost 8 bases at V and 0 bases at J; junction bases unmatched: 4. This CDR3 has 16 amino acids. Germline V gene data show CDR1 as SNHLY and CDR2 as FYNNEI. The CDR3 spells CASRTSGSSGANVLTF. The CDR3 nucleotides are TGTGCCAGCCGGACTAGCGGAAGCTCTGGGGCCAACGTCCTGACTTTC. Full variable domain (missing parts from reference TRBV2 and TRBJ2-6): EPEVTQTPSHQVTQMGQEVILRCVPISNHLYFYWYRQILGQKVEFLVSFYNNEISEKSEIFDDQFSVERPDGSNFTLKIRSTKLEDSAMYFCASRTSGSSGANVLTFGAGSRLTVL.

In its sample, this clonotype was seen a few times. The chain employs TRBV20-1 and TRBJ2-3; 8 nucleotides align to TRBD1. Germline CDR1 is DFQATT and CDR2 is SNEGSKA (reference sequence). Germline trimming cut 3 bases from V and 2 bases from J; bases unmatched to any gene: 10. CDR3 length: 16 amino acids. CDR3 nucleotides: TGCAGTGCTAGTGATCGGGACAGGCTATACACAGATACGCAGTATTTT. This sequence encodes CSASDRDRLYTDTQYF.

The sample holds a few counts of this clonotype. V usage is TRBV12-3 or TRBV12-4 and J usage is TRBJ2-7; D is uncertain. V was shortened by 5 bases and J by 0 bases, with 11 bases between the two germline ends. The CDR3 has 14 amino acids. CDR3 sequence: CASSGGRGSYEQYF. For the CDR3, the DNA is TGTGCCAGCAGTGGCGGAAGAGGCTCCTACGAGCAGTACTTC.

This clonotype was counted only a few times. This chain uses TRBV5-6 with TRBJ2-2, with D perhaps assigned TRBD1 or TRBD2 (6 bases each). The CDR3 is made up of 16 amino acids. Trimming removed 3 bases at V and 0 bases at J, with 12 bases between. CDR1 and CDR2 (germline): SGHDT, YYEEEE. The CDR3 protein is CASSYYRDSNTGELFF. CDR3 bases: TGTGCCAGCAGCTACTACAGGGACTCGAACACCGGGGAGCTGTTTTTT.

This clonotype was found many times. The J gene is TRBJ1-2, the V gene TRBV5-1; 10 nucleotides align to TRBD1. V was clipped by 3 bases and J by 8 bases; unmatched bases: 4. Germline V CDR1 and CDR2: SGHRS, YFSETQ. There are 13 residues in the CDR3. The CDR3 sequence is CASSSGTGDGYTF. DNA for the CDR3: TGCGCCAGCAGCTCAGGGACAGGGGACGGCTACACCTTC.

V gene TRBV25-1 combines with J gene TRBJ2-7; the D gene is possibly TRBD1 (5 bases). Germline V gene lookup returns CDR1 MGHDK and CDR2 SYGVNS. This CDR3 is 15 amino acids long. The germline V and J ends were trimmed by 3 bases and 5 bases, with 17 bases remaining between them. DNA for the CDR3: TGTGCCAGCAGTGAGGAGTCAGGGTCTCTCGACGAGCAGTACTTC. It codes for CASSEESGSLDEQYF.

This clonotype was found many times. The rearrangement links TRBV5-6 to TRBJ2-7; 10 bases are shared with TRBD1. In germline, CDR1 is SGHDT, CDR2 YYEEEE. V shed 2 bases and J 4 bases; nucleotides not matched to a gene: 6. This CDR3 is built from 15 residues. The CDR3 DNA is TGTGCCAGCAGCTTTTTGGGGACAGGGGTATACGAGCAGTACTTC. As protein: CASSFLGTGVYEQYF.

The chain joins TRBV20-1 to TRBJ2-1; D is perhaps TRBD1 (5 bases). The germline gives CDR1 DFQATT, CDR2 SNEGSKA (reference sequence). The CDR3 spans 13 residues. V was clipped by 3 bases and J by 10 bases, with 16 bases between them. This chain's CDR3 is CSASQGRLLEQFF. As DNA, the CDR3 is TGCAGTGCTAGCCAGGGCCGCCTATTAGAGCAGTTCTTC.